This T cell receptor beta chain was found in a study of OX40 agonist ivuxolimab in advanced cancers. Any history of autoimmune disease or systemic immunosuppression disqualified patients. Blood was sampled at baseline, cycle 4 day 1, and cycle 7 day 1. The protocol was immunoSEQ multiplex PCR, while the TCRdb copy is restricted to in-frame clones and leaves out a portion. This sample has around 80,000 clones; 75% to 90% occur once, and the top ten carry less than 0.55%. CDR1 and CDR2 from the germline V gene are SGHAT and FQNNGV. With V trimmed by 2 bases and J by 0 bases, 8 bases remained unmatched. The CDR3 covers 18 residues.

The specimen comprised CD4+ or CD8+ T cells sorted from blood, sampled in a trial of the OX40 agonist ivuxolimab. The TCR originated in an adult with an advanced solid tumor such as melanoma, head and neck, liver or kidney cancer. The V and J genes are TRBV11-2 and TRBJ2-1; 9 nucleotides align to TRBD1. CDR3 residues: CASSLTLGTGSSYNEQFF. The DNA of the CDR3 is TGTGCCAGCAGCTTAACGCTCGGGACAGGGAGCTCCTACAATGAGCAGTTCTTC.